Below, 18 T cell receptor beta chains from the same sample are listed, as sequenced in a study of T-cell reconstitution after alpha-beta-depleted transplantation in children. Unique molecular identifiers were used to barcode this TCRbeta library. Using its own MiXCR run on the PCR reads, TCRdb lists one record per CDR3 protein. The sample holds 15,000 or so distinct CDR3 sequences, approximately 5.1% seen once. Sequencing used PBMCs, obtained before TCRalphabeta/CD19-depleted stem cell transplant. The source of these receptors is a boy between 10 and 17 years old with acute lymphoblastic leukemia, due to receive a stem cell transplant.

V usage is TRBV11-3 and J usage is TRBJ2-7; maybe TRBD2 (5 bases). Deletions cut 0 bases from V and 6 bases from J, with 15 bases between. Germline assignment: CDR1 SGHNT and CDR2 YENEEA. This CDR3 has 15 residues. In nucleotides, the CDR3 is TGTGCCAGCAGCTTAGAGGGTGGGAGATTGAGCGAGCAGTACTTC. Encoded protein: CASSLEGGRLSEQYF.

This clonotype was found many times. The CDR3 here is CASSPGRESEQFF. CDR3 nucleotide sequence: TGCGCCAGCAGCCCAGGACGGGAGTCCGAGCAGTTCTTC. The chain uses TRBV4-3 and TRBJ2-1, with D possibly matching TRBD2 (6 bases). V lost 4 bases and J lost 10, with 14 bases in between. The CDR3 has 13 residues. Looked up from germline, CDR1 is LGHNA and CDR2 is YSLEER.

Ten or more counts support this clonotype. CDR3 bases: TGTGCCAGCAGAGGCGGGGGGACTAGCGGGAGAAAAGATACGCAGTATTTT. Translating gives CASRGGGTSGRKDTQYF. This sequence joins TRBV7-2 and TRBJ2-3, with 14 bases fitting TRBD2. CDR3 length equals 17 residues. Per germline, CDR1 SGHTA and CDR2 FQGNSA. Germline trimming cut 6 bases from V and 5 bases from J; bases unmatched to any gene: 10. The full variable domain, completed using reference TRBV7-2 and TRBJ2-3, is GAGVSQSPSNKVTEKGKDVELRCDPISGHTALYWYRQSLGQGLEFLIYFQGNSAPDKSGLPSDRFSAERTGGSVSTLTIQRTQQEDSAVYLCASRGGGTSGRKDTQYFGPGTRLTVL.

Here the CDR3 reads CALKRHTYRETQYF. The DNA of the CDR3 is TGTGCCCTAAAGCGGCATACGTACCGGGAGACCCAGTACTTC. The chain has TRBV2 and TRBJ2-5, with D perhaps matching TRBD2 (5 bases). The germline V gene encodes CDR1 SNHLY and CDR2 FYNNEI. V was clipped by 11 bases and J by 5 bases, with 21 bases between them. The CDR3 totals 14 residues.

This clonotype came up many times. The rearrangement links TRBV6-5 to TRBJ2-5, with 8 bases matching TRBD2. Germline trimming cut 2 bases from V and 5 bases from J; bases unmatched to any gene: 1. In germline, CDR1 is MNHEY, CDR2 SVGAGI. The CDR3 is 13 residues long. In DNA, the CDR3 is TGTGCCAGCAGTTACATAGCGGGGGAGACCCAGTACTTC. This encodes CASSYIAGETQYF.

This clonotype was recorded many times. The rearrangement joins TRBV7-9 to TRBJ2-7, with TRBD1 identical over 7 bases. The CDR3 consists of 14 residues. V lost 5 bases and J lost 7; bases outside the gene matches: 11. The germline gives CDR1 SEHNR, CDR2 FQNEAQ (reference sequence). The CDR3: CASSGGEGAWEQYF. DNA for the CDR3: TGTGCCAGCAGCGGAGGCGAGGGGGCCTGGGAGCAGTACTTC.

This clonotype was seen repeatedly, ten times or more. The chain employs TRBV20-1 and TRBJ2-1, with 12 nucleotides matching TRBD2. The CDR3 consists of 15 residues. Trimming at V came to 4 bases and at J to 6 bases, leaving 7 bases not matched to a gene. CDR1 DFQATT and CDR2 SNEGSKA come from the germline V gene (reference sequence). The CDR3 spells CSANLAGGPINEQFF. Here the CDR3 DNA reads TGCAGTGCTAATCTAGCGGGGGGGCCTATCAATGAGCAGTTCTTC.

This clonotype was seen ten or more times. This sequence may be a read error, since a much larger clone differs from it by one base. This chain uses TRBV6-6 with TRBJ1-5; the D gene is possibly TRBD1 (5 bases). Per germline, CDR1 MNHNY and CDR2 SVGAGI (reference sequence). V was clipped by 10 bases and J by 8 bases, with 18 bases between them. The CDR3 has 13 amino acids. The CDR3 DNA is TGTGCCAACATCCCACACGGGGGGGAGCCCCAGCATTTT. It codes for CANIPHGGEPQHF.

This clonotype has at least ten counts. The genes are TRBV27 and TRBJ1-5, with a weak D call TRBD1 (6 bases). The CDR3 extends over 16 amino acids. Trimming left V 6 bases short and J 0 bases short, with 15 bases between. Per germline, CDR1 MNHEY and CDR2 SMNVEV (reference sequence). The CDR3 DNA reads TGTGCCAGCAGAGGGGGGTCGGGGTATAGCAATCAGCCCCAGCATTTT. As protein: CASRGGSGYSNQPQHF.

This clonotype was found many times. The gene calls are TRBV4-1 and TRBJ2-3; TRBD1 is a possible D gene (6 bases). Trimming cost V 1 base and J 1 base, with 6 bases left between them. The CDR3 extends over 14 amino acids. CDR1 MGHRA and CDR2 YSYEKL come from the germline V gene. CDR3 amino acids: CASSQAGGTDTQYF. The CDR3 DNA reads TGCGCCAGCAGCCAAGCAGGGGGCACAGATACGCAGTATTTT.

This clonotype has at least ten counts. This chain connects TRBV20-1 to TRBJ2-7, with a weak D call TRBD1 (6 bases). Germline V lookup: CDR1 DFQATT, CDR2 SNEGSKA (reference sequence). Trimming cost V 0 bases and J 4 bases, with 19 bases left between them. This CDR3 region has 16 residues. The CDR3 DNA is TGCAGTGCTAGAGAGGCAGGGGCCGCATCTACGTACGAGCAGTACTTC. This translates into CSAREAGAASTYEQYF.

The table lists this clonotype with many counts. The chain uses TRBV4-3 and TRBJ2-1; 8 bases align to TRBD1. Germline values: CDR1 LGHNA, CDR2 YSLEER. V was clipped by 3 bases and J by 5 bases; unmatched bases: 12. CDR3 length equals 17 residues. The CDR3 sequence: CASSHEPTGVSDNEQFF. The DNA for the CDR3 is TGCGCCAGCAGCCACGAACCGACAGGGGTATCCGACAATGAGCAGTTCTTC.

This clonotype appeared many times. The CDR3 bases are TGTGCCAGCAGCCAACAGGGGGCTCAGCCCCAGCATTTT. Residues: CASSQQGAQPQHF. This chain connects TRBV27 to TRBJ1-5; 9 positions match TRBD1. The CDR3 sequence is 13 residues long. Trimming took 6 bases from V and 6 from J; bases not matched to a gene: 3. From germline, CDR1 is MNHEY and CDR2 SMNVEV (reference sequence).

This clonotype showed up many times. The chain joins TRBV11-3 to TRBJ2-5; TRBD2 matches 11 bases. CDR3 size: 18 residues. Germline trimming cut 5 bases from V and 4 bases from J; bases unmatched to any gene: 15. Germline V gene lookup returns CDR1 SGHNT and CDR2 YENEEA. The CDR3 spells CASSPRGDSGRVRETQYF. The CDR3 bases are TGTGCCAGCAGCCCTCGGGGAGATAGCGGGAGGGTCAGAGAGACCCAGTACTTC.

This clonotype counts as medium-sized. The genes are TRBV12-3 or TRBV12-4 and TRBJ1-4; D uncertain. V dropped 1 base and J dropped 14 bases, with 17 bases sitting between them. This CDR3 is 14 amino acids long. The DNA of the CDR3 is TGTGCCAGCAGTTTAGGGCCCGCCTCGAAATTGCTGTTTTTT. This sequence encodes CASSLGPASKLLFF.

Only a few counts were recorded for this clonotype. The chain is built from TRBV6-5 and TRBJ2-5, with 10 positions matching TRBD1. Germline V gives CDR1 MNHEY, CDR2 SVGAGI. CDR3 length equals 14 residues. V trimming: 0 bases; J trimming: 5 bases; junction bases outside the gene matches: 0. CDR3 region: CASSYSTGGETQYF. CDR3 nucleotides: TGTGCCAGCAGTTACTCGACAGGGGGCGAGACCCAGTACTTC.

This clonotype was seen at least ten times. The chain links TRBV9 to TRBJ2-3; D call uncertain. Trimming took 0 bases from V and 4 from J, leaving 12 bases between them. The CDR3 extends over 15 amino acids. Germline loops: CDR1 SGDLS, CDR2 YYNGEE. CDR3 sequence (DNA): TGTGCCAGCAGCGTAGGTAGCCCCACCTCAGATACGCAGTATTTT. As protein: CASSVGSPTSDTQYF.

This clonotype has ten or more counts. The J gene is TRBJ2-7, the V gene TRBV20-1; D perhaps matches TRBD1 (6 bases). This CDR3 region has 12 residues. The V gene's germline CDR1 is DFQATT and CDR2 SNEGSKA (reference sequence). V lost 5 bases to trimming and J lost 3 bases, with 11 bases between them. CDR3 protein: CSAQGGRYEQYF. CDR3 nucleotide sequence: TGCAGTGCTCAAGGGGGACGCTACGAGCAGTACTTC.